Reported below is one T cell receptor (beta chain). Germline lookup yields CDR1 SGHTA and CDR2 FQGNSA. V lost 0 bases to trimming and J lost 4 bases, with 9 bases between them. This CDR3 contains 15 residues. The sample comes from a study of shared clonotypes between healthy human individuals. Overall study context: Each donor's CD8 memory used one plate, CD8 naive two, each CD4 subset three.

Generated by immunoSEQ multiplex PCR, the TCRdb table keeps only in-frame clones and is missing some. The table has 2 million to 2.5 million clones, 85% to 95% seen once. This clonotype originated in a man aged 18 to 29 in good health. Some clones in this sample may be carry-over from other donors' samples. Sequenced: naive CD4+ T cells from PBMCs. The subset denotes: CD45RA+ positively selected. V and J are TRBV7-2 and TRBJ1-4; D not resolved. In DNA, the CDR3 is TGTGCCAGCAGCTTAGCTCTGGCGGATAATGAAAAACTGTTTTTT. This translates into CASSLALADNEKLFF.